This T cell receptor beta chain was captured in a study of T cell changes during pregnancy in multiple sclerosis. This CDR3 region has 18 residues. The germline V gene has CDR1 SGHTA and CDR2 FQGNSA. The V and J ends lost 4 bases and 6 bases, in that order; junction bases with no gene match: 16. Repertoires were generated with immunoSEQ multiplex PCR, while TCRdb's copy carries only in-frame clones and drops some. The sample holds tens of thousands of clones, less than 90% seen once. The clonotype originates from a female donor with multiple sclerosis, enrolled in a pregnancy study. The material was CD8+ T cells from peripheral blood mononuclear cells, obtained before pregnancy. This chain joins TRBV7-2 and TRBJ2-3, with TRBD2 matching over 10 bases. The CDR3 here is CASSSYPYLAGGPDTQYF. The CDR3 bases are TGTGCCAGCAGCTCCTACCCTTATTTAGCGGGGGGCCCGGATACGCAGTATTTT. The full variable domain, in which reference TRBV7-2 and TRBJ2-3 provide the parts outside the CDR3, is GAGVSQSPSNKVTEKGKDVELRCDPISGHTALYWYRQSLGQGLEFLIYFQGNSAPDKSGLPSDRFSAERTGGSVSTLTIQRTQQEDSAVYLCASSSYPYLAGGPDTQYFGPGTRLTVL.